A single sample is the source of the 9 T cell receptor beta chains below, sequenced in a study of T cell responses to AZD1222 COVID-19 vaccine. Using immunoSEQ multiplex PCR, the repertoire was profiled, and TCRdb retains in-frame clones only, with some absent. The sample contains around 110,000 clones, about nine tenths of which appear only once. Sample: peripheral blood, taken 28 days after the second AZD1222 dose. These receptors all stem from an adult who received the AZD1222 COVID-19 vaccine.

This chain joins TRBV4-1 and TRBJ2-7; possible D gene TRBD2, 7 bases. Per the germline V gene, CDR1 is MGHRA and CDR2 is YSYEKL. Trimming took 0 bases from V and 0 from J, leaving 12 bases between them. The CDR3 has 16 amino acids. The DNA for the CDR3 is TGCGCCAGCAGCCAAGATTCCGGGGGGCACTCCTACGAGCAGTACTTC. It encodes CASSQDSGGHSYEQYF.

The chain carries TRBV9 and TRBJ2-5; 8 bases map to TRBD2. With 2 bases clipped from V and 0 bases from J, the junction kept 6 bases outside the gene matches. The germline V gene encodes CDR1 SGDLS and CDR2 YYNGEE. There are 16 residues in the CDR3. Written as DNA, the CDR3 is TGTGCCAGCAGCGTCGGGACTAGTTATAACCAAGAGACCCAGTACTTC. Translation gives CASSVGTSYNQETQYF. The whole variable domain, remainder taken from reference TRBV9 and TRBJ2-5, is DSGVTQTPKHLITATGQRVTLRCSPRSGDLSVYWYQQSLDQGLQFLIQYYNGEERAKGNILERFSAQQFPDLHSELNLSSLELGDSALYFCASSVGTSYNQETQYFGPGTRLLVL.

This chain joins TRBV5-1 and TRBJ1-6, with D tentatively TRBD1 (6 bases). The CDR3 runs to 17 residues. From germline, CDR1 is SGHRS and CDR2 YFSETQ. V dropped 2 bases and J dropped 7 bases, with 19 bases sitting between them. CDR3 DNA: TGCGCCAGCAGCTTTGTTTCTTTGACAGGCCAGAATTCACCCCTCCACTTT. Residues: CASSFVSLTGQNSPLHF.

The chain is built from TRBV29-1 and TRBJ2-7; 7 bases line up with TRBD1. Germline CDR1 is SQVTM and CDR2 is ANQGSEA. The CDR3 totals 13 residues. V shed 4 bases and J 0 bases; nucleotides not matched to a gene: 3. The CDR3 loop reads CSVGTGRSYEQYF. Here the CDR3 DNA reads TGCAGCGTTGGGACAGGACGCTCCTACGAGCAGTACTTC.

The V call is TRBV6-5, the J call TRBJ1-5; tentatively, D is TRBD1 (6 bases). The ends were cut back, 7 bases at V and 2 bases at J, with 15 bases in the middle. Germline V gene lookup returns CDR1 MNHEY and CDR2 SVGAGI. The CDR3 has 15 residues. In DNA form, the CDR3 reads TGTGCCAGCAAGAGGGACATTATGGGCAATCAGCCCCAGCATTTT. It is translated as CASKRDIMGNQPQHF.

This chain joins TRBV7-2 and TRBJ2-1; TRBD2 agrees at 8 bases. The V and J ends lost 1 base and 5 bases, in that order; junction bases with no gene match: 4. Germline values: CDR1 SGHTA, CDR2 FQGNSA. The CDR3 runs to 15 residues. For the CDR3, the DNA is TGTGCCAGCAGCTTAGTCGGGACTAGAGACAATGAGCAGTTCTTC. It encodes CASSLVGTRDNEQFF.

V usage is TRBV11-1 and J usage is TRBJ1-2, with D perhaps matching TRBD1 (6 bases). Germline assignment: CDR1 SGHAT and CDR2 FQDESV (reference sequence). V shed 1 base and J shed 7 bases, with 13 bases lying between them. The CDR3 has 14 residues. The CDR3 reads CASSLGLQGFGYTF. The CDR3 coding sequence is TGTGCCAGCAGCTTAGGGTTACAGGGATTTGGCTACACCTTC.

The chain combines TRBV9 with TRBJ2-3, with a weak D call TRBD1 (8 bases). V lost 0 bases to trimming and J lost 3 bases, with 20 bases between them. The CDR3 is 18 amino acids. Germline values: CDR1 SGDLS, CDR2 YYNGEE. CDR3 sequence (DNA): TGTGCCAGCAGCGTAGCTCAATTCGTACAGGGGGGGACAGATACGCAGTATTTT. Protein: CASSVAQFVQGGTDTQYF.

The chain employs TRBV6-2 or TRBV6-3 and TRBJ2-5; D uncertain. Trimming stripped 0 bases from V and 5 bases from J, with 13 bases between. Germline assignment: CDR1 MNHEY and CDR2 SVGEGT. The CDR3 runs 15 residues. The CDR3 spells CASSYSKASIETQYF. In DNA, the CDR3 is TGTGCCAGCAGTTACTCGAAGGCCAGCATTGAGACCCAGTACTTC.